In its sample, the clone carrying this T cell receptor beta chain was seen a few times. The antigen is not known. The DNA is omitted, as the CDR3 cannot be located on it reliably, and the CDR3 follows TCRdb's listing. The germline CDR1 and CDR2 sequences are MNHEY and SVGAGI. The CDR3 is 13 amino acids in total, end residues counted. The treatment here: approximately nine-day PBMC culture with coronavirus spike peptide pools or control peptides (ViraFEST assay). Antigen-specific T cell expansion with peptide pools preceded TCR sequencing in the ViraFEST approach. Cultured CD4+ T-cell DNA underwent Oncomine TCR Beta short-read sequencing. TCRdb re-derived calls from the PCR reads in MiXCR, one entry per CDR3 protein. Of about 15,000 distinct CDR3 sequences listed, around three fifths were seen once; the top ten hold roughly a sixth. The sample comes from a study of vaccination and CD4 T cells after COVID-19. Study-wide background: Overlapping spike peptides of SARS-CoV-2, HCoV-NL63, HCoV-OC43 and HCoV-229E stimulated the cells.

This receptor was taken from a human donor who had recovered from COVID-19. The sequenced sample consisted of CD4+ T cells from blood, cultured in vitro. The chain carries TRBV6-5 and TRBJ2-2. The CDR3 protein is CASSYFGAGELFF.